This entry lists 9 T cell receptor beta chains sequenced from one sample in a study of blood T cell repertoires in COVID-19. The assay was immunoSEQ multiplex PCR, and TCRdb's table has in-frame clones only and misses some. The profile shows about 42,000 clones, about 86% of them singletons. Sample: peripheral blood. These receptors came from a man between 65 and 85 years old with acute or convalescent COVID-19.

The J gene is TRBJ1-1, the V gene TRBV27; D may be TRBD1 (6 bases). V was trimmed by 6 bases and J by 1 base, leaving 6 bases between them. CDR1 and CDR2 (germline): MNHEY, SMNVEV (reference sequence). The length of the CDR3 is 12 residues. CDR3 bases: TGTGCCAGCAGGGGACAGAACACTGAAGCTTTCTTT. Its translation is CASRGQNTEAFF.

V usage is TRBV6-6 and J usage is TRBJ1-3; D gene unclear. The CDR3 spans 14 residues. CDR1 and CDR2 (germline): MNHNY, SVGAGI (reference sequence). Trimming took off 0 bases at V and 4 bases at J, with 7 bases between the two ends. CDR3 nucleotide sequence: TGTGCCAGCAGTTACTCTTCACAGGGAAACACCATATATTTT. Translation: CASSYSSQGNTIYF.

The V gene is TRBV10-3, the J gene TRBJ1-4; D call uncertain. The CDR3 has 15 amino acids. V was cut by 0 bases and J by 3 bases, with 8 bases left in between. Germline lookup yields CDR1 ENHRY and CDR2 SYGVKD. This chain's CDR3 is CAISESRISNEKLFF. The CDR3, as DNA: TGTGCCATCAGTGAGTCCAGGATTTCTAATGAAAAACTGTTTTTT.

The rearrangement links TRBV5-1 to TRBJ1-1, with D uncertain. V lost 1 base and J lost 4, with 8 bases in between. This CDR3 contains 13 residues. Germline V gene sequence: CDR1 SGHRS, CDR2 YFSETQ. In DNA form, the CDR3 reads TGCGCCAGCAGCTTGAACGGCGGCACTGAAGCTTTCTTT. It translates to CASSLNGGTEAFF.

This clone has only a few counts. This chain links TRBV3-1 (or the pseudogene TRBV3-2) with TRBJ2-2; 8 positions agree with TRBD2. The CDR3 length is 16 residues. The J segment lost 1 base and the V segment lost 4 bases, leaving 5 bases of the junction unmatched. CDR1 and CDR2 (germline): LGHDT, YNNKEL (reference sequence). CDR3 nucleotide sequence: TGTGCCAGCAGCCTTATAGCGGGGTGGAACACCGGGGAGCTGTTTTTT. It codes for CASSLIAGWNTGELFF.

The V gene is TRBV14, the J gene TRBJ2-3; D may be TRBD1 (5 bases). CDR3 length: 14 amino acids. Germline V lookup: CDR1 SGHDN, CDR2 FVKESK. V lost 0 bases, J lost 6 bases, and 10 bases lay in between. In nucleotides, the CDR3 is TGTGCCAGCAGCCAAGAGTGGGGCATTGATACGCAGTATTTT. Translating gives CASSQEWGIDTQYF.

This clone was seen only a few times. This rearrangement joins TRBV5-6 to TRBJ2-1; a possible D gene is TRBD2 (5 bases). The germline V and J ends were trimmed by 6 bases and 10 bases, with 14 bases remaining between them. Germline CDR1 reads SGHDT; CDR2 reads YYEEEE. CDR3 length equals 12 residues. The CDR3 nucleotides read TGTGCCAGCACCCTGCGCTGGGAGGAGCAGTTCTTC. It yields the protein CASTLRWEEQFF.

V and J are TRBV5-1 and TRBJ2-3, with D uncertain. CDR1 SGHRS and CDR2 YFSETQ come from the germline V gene. V was clipped by 4 bases and J by 3 bases, with 3 bases between them. The CDR3 spans 11 residues. The CDR3 region is CASSQTDTQYF. The CDR3 nucleotides read TGCGCCAGCAGCCAAACAGATACGCAGTATTTT.

The chain couples TRBV12-3 or TRBV12-4 to TRBJ2-5; D unresolved. This CDR3 is built from 12 residues. V lost 6 bases and J lost 5, with 10 bases in between. The CDR3 loop reads CASSFYEETQYF. The CDR3 region has the DNA TGTGCCAGCAGCTTTTACGAGGAGACCCAGTACTTC.